The clone carrying this T cell receptor (beta chain) appeared many times. Amplified TCR beta CDR3 regions derived from RNA transcripts. The HTBI primer set drove a first-round RT-PCR of the TCR CDR3. From the multiplex PCR reads, TCRdb called clonotypes with MiXCR, one entry per CDR3 protein. The sample lists over 350,000 distinct CDR3 sequences; 14% to 15% were seen once. This sample stems from a study of T cells in Graves' hyperthyroidism and ophthalmopathy. Sequenced sample: blood. The receptor was isolated from a man between 18 and 35 years old with Graves' ophthalmopathy.

The CDR3 sequence is CASSQDRSPLHF. CDR3 coding DNA: TGTGCCAGCAGCCAAGACAGGTCACCCCTCCACTTT. This sequence joins TRBV3-1 and TRBJ1-6; no reliable D call. The CDR3 consists of 12 residues. V lost 0 bases to trimming and J lost 10 bases, with 4 bases between them. Germline-derived CDR1 and CDR2 are LGHDT and YNNKEL (reference sequence).